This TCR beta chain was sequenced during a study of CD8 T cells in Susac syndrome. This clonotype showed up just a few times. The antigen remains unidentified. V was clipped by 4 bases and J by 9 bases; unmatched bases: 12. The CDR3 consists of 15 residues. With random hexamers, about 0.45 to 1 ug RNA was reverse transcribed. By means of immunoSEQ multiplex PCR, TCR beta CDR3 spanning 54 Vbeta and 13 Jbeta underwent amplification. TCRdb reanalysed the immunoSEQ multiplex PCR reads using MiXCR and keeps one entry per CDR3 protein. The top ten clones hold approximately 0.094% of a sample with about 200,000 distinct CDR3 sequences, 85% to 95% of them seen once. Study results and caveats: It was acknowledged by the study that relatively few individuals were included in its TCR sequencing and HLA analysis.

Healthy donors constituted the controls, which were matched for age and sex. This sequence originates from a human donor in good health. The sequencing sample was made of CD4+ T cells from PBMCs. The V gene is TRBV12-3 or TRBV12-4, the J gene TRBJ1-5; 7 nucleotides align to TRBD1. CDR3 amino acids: CASSSRDSGTRPQHF. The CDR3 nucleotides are TGTGCCAGCAGTTCCCGGGACAGTGGGACACGGCCCCAGCATTTT.